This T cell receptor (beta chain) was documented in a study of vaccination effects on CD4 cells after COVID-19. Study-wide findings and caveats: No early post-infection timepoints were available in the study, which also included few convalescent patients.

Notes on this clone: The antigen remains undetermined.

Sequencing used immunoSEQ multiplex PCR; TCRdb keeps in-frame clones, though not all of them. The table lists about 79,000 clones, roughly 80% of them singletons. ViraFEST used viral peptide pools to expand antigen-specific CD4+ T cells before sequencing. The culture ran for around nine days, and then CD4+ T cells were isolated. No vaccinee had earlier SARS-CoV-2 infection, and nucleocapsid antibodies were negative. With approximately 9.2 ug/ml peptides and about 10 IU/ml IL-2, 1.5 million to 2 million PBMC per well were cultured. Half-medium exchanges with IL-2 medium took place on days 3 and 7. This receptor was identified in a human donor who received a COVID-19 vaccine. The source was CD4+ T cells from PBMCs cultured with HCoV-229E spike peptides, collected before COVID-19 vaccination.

In DNA form, the CDR3 reads TGCGCCAGCAGCTCTAGGACAGGTCAAGATCAGCCCCAGCATTTT. Its translation is CASSSRTGQDQPQHF. The chain uses TRBV5-1 and TRBJ1-5; 7 bases are a match to TRBD1. J gave up 5 bases and V 3 bases, and 8 bases lay outside the gene matches. Germline CDR1 and CDR2: SGHRS and YFSETQ. The CDR3 is 15 residues long.